What follows are 7 T cell receptor beta chains derived from one specimen sequenced in a study of T-cell memory formation after mild COVID-19. TCRdb used MiXCR to reprocess the 5' RACE reads, holding one entry per CDR3 protein. The data contain roughly 42,000 distinct CDR3 sequences, less than 7.5% of them singletons. Input material: PBMCs or a T cell subset sorted from them (not recorded which). Receptors were obtained from a man aged 18 to 29 who had mild COVID-19 (a few samples of this study predate the infection). Cell type and time point are not known.

This clonotype was counted a few times. The gene calls are TRBV6-6 and TRBJ2-2; weak D call: TRBD2 (6 bases). V shed 5 bases and J shed 6 bases, with 13 bases lying between them. The V gene's germline CDR1 is MNHNY and CDR2 SVGAGI (reference sequence). This CDR3 region has 14 residues. The CDR3 sequence is CASSRLEMAGELFF. CDR3 coding DNA: TGTGCCAGCAGTCGACTAGAGATGGCCGGGGAGCTGTTTTTT.

The chain couples TRBV5-1 to TRBJ1-1, with D possibly matching TRBD1 (6 bases). CDR3 size: 14 residues. CDR1 and CDR2 (germline): SGHRS, YFSETQ. Trimming shortened V by 4 bases and J by 4 bases, and 14 bases separated the two germline ends. The CDR3 DNA reads as TGCGCCAGCAGCATACAGGGCTATCGCACTGAAGCTTTCTTT. Amino acid sequence: CASSIQGYRTEAFF.

Only a few counts were recorded for this clonotype. This chain links TRBV11-2 with TRBJ1-6; D is ambiguous. The length of the CDR3 is 13 residues. Deletions cut 5 bases from V and 10 bases from J, with 12 bases between. Per germline, CDR1 SGHAT and CDR2 FQNNGV. The CDR3 region has the DNA TGTGCCAGCAGCCACGAAGGCCCGTCACCCCTCCACTTT. It codes for CASSHEGPSPLHF.

This clonotype was detected ten times or more. This chain connects TRBV6-2 or TRBV6-3 to TRBJ2-7; D might be TRBD2 (6 bases). From germline, CDR1 is MNHEY and CDR2 SVGEGT. V lost 6 bases and J lost 1, with 16 bases in between. This CDR3 has 15 amino acids. In DNA, the CDR3 is TGTGCCAGCAGCAGACCCCCGGGACTGTCCTACGAGCAGTACGTC. It codes for CASSRPPGLSYEQYV.

The chain employs TRBV7-9 and TRBJ2-2; TRBD1 agrees at 7 bases. J gave up 1 base and V 8 bases, and 4 bases lay outside the gene matches. CDR3 length equals 14 residues. Germline assignment: CDR1 SEHNR and CDR2 FQNEAQ (reference sequence). The CDR3 sequence: CASHGQENTGELFF. The CDR3 DNA sequence: TGTGCCAGCCACGGACAGGAGAACACCGGGGAGCTGTTTTTT.

This chain connects TRBV15 to TRBJ1-4, with 9 bases that match TRBD1. The V gene end was trimmed by 0 bases and the J gene end by 13 bases; junction bases not matched to a gene: 9. CDR1 and CDR2 (germline): LNHNV, YYDKDF (reference sequence). The CDR3 is 15 amino acids. This chain's CDR3 is CATSRDSSGTGLLFF. CDR3 DNA: TGTGCCACCAGCAGAGATAGCTCCGGGACAGGGTTACTGTTTTTT.

This clonotype qualifies as medium-sized (0.01 to 0.1%). J is TRBJ2-3 and V is TRBV7-3; D might be TRBD1 or TRBD2, each matching 6 bases. Germline CDR1 is SGHTA and CDR2 is FQGTGA. The CDR3 has 15 residues. V was clipped by 3 bases and J by 2 bases, with 12 bases between them. CDR3 sequence (DNA): TGTGCCAGCAGCTTGATCGGGGGCCTCACAGATACGCAGTATTTT. Residues: CASSLIGGLTDTQYF. The full variable domain, completed using reference TRBV7-3 and TRBJ2-3, is GAGVSQTPSNKVTEKGKYVELRCDPISGHTALYWYRQSLGQGPEFLIYFQGTGAADDSGLPNDRFFAVRPEGSVSTLKIQRTERGDSAVYLCASSLIGGLTDTQYFGPGTRLTVL.